A selection of T cell receptor beta chains follows, all from one sample in a study of T cells after posttransplantation cyclophosphamide. Clones were read by immunoSEQ multiplex PCR, and TCRdb kept only the in-frame ones, dropping some. This table holds 1,600 or so clones, roughly 70% found once. Sequencing used CD4+ T cells sorted from blood, obtained after allogeneic stem cell transplant with posttransplant cyclophosphamide. Receptor source: a female patient between 60 and 69 years old who received an allogeneic stem cell transplant from a related donor and was CMV-positive. Some T cells here may be from the graft donor. Each CDR3 is given with its conserved first and last residue. D genes are given only for firm matches. For some rows the clone size is stated as once, few or many, or as a class when expanded; others skip it.

clone_size | j_call | cdr3_length | v_call | d_call | cdr3_nt | cdr3_aa
once | TRBJ1-5 | 11 | TRBV2 | . | TGTGCCAGCAGCCTTAATCAGCCCCAGCATTTT | CASSLNQPQHF
. | TRBJ2-1 | 15 | TRBV11-2 | . | TGTGCCAGCAGCTTATCGTACCTCCGGGTCAATGAGCAGTTCTTC | CASSLSYLRVNEQFF
. | TRBJ2-1 | 14 | TRBV2 | TRBD2 | TGTGCCAGCAGGACTAGCGGGAGGTTCAATGAGCAGTTCTTC | CASRTSGRFNEQFF
. | TRBJ2-5 | 16 | TRBV27 | TRBD2 | TGTGCCAGCAGTAAAGGTAGCGGGGGGGCCCAAGAGACCCAGTACTTC | CASSKGSGGAQETQYF
. | TRBJ2-2 | 15 | TRBV28 | . | TGTGCCAGCAACCGAGGACTTCTAAACACCGGGGAGCTGTTTTTT | CASNRGLLNTGELFF
. | TRBJ2-3 | 16 | TRBV27 | . | TGTGCCAGCAGTTTGGGACTCGGCAAAAACACAGATACGCAGTATTTT | CASSLGLGKNTDTQYF
. | TRBJ1-6 | 17 | TRBV18 | TRBD1 | TGTGCCAGCTCACAGGGACAGGGAACAAGTTTTGGATCACCCCTCCACTTT | CASSQGQGTSFGSPLHF
few | TRBJ2-3 | 12 | TRBV7-3 | . | TGTGCCAGCAGCGTAATCGGGGATACGCAGTATTTT | CASSVIGDTQYF
. | TRBJ2-1 | 14 | TRBV15 | . | TGTGCCACCAGCAGACCAGGGAGGTACAATGAGCAGTTCTTC | CATSRPGRYNEQFF
. | TRBJ1-3 | 16 | TRBV6-6 | TRBD1 | TGTGCCAGCAGTAGGGACAGGGCCTTCTCTGGAAACACCATATATTTT | CASSRDRAFSGNTIYF
. | TRBJ2-2 | 17 | TRBV10-2 | TRBD1 | TGCGCCAGCAGTCGGGACAGGGGGGAGAGGTACACCGGGGAGCTGTTTTTT | CASSRDRGERYTGELFF
. | TRBJ2-4 | 15 | TRBV28 | . | TGTGCCAGCAGACCCGGTACAGGGTCCCAAAACATTCAGTACTTC | CASRPGTGSQNIQYF
. | TRBJ2-7 | 15 | TRBV9 | TRBD2 | TGTGCCAGCAGCCCTCTAGCGGGAGGAGCGGGGGAGCAGTACTTC | CASSPLAGGAGEQYF
. | TRBJ1-5 | 12 | TRBV28 | . | TGTGCCAGCAGTCGGGAAGATCAGCCCCAGCATTTT | CASSREDQPQHF
few | TRBJ2-7 | 14 | TRBV7-9 | . | TGTGCCAGCAGCTTAGGAGGGACTTCCTACGAGCAGTACTTC | CASSLGGTSYEQYF
. | TRBJ2-3 | 16 | TRBV4-3 | . | TGCGCCAGCAGCCAAGTTGGCGTAGTGGGCACAGATATGCAGTATTTT | CASSQVGVVGTDMQYF
. | TRBJ1-6 | 14 | TRBV28 | TRBD1 | TGTGCCAGCAGTATGGGACAGAAAAATTCACCCCTCCACTTT | CASSMGQKNSPLHF
. | TRBJ2-5 | 13 | TRBV6-5 | TRBD1 | TGTGCCAGCAGCAGGACAGGGATGGAGACCCAGTACTTC | CASSRTGMETQYF
few | TRBJ1-1 | 14 | TRBV27 | TRBD1 | TGTGCCAGTTTTCATACAGGGGTGAGATCTGAAGCTTTCTTT | CASFHTGVRSEAFF
. | TRBJ1-5 | 14 | TRBV18 | . | TGTGCCAGCTCACCACAGGGAGGGGATCAGCCCCAGCATTTT | CASSPQGGDQPQHF
. | TRBJ1-2 | 16 | TRBV7-9 | . | TGTGCCAGCAGGTATTTACAGGGAACTATCGGCTATGGCTACACCTTC | CASRYLQGTIGYGYTF
. | TRBJ2-4 | 20 | TRBV9 | TRBD2 | TGTGCCAGCAGCGATGAAGTAGCACCGGGACTAGCGGGGGGATGGAACATTCAGTACTTC | CASSDEVAPGLAGGWNIQYF
few | TRBJ2-7 | 13 | TRBV18 | . | TGTGCCAGCTCACCAATACTAGAGGGCGAGCAGTACTTC | CASSPILEGEQYF
. | TRBJ1-6 | 17 | TRBV19 | . | TGTGCCAGTAGTATAGATTTCGGACAGTTTCTATATTCACCCCTCCACTTT | CASSIDFGQFLYSPLHF
once | TRBJ2-7 | 15 | TRBV7-3 | TRBD2 | TGTGCCAGCAGCTTAGGACTAGCGGGACACTACGAGCAGTACTTC | CASSLGLAGHYEQYF
. | TRBJ1-1 | 16 | TRBV15 | . | TGTGCCACCAGCAGAGGGTTGGCGGCTATGAACACTGAAGCTTTCTTT | CATSRGLAAMNTEAFF
few | TRBJ2-3 | 14 | TRBV30 | TRBD1 | TGTGCCTGGAGGTTAACAGGGGGAGCAGATACGCAGTATTTT | CAWRLTGGADTQYF
. | TRBJ2-2 | 15 | TRBV7-2 | . | TGTGCCAGCAGCTTAAGAGACAGGAACACCGGGGAGCTGTTTTTT | CASSLRDRNTGELFF
. | TRBJ2-1 | 15 | TRBV9 | TRBD1 | TGTGCCAGCAGCGTTCCCGAGACAGGGGACAATGAGCAGTTCTTC | CASSVPETGDNEQFF
. | TRBJ1-1 | 14 | TRBV18 | . | TGTGCCAGCTCACCCCGGGGGGGAACAGGTGAAGCTTTCTTT | CASSPRGGTGEAFF
. | TRBJ1-2 | 11 | TRBV5-6 | . | TGTGCCAGCAGTCACAGGGCTGGCTACACCTTC | CASSHRAGYTF
. | TRBJ2-5 | 14 | TRBV30 | TRBD2 | TGTGCCTGGAGTGTGGCGGGAGCCCGGGAGACCCAGTACTTC | CAWSVAGARETQYF
few | TRBJ1-1 | 13 | TRBV7-2 | . | TGTGCCAGCAGCCTCACAGCGAACACTGAAGCTTTCTTT | CASSLTANTEAFF
. | TRBJ1-4 | 15 | TRBV10-3 | TRBD1 | TGTGCCATCAGGGCAACAGGGGGGGTTAATGAAAAACTGTTTTTT | CAIRATGGVNEKLFF
. | TRBJ2-1 | 15 | TRBV14 | . | TGTGCCAGCAGCCAAGGGACAAGCTCCTACAATGAGCAGTTCTTC | CASSQGTSSYNEQFF
. | TRBJ2-7 | 11 | TRBV7-2 | . | TGTGCCAGCAGCACAACAGGGGAGCAGTACTTC | CASSTTGEQYF
once | TRBJ1-1 | 13 | TRBV29-1 | . | TGCAGCGTCGGGGTAAACCTCGGGGCTGAAGCTTTCTTT | CSVGVNLGAEAFF
. | TRBJ2-1 | 14 | TRBV7-9 | . | TGTGCCAGCAGGGTAAGGGTAGCGGACAATGAGCAGTTCTTC | CASRVRVADNEQFF
. | TRBJ2-3 | 10 | TRBV29-1 | . | TGCAGCGTGGGACTTTTGATGCAGTATTTT | CSVGLLMQYF
once | TRBJ2-2 | 18 | TRBV7-6 | TRBD2 | TGTGCCAGCAGCTTAGTACTAGCGGGGGGCACGGGCACCGGGGAGCTGTTTTTT | CASSLVLAGGTGTGELFF
. | TRBJ1-5 | 16 | TRBV7-2 | TRBD1 | TGTGCCAGCAGCTTAGGGACAGGGTCCACCACTCAGCCCCAGCATTTT | CASSLGTGSTTQPQHF
. | TRBJ1-1 | 13 | TRBV7-2 | . | TGTGCCAGCAGCCCGAGTGGGGGGGGTGAAGCTTTCTTT | CASSPSGGGEAFF